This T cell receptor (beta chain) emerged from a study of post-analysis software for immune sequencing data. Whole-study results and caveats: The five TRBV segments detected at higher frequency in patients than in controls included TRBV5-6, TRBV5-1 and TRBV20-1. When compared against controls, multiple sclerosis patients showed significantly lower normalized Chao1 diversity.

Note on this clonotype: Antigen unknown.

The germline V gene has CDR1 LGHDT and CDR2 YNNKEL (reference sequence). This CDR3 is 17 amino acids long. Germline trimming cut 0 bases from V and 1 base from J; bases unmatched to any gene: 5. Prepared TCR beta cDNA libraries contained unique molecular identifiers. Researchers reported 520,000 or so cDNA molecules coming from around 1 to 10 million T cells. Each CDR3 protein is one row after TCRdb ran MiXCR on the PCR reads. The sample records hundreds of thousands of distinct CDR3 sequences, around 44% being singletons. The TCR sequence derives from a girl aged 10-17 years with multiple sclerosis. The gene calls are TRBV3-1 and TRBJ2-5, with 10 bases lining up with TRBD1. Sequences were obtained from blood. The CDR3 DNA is TGTGCCAGCAGCCAAGATTCAGGACAGGGGGGCCAAGAGACCCAGTACTTC. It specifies CASSQDSGQGGQETQYF.